What follows are 20 T cell receptor beta chains derived from one specimen sequenced in a study of cytomegalovirus exposure and HLA in healthy donors. The primer mix had 60 Vbeta and 13 Jbeta primers. Only in-frame clones appear in the TCRdb table, and some are missing; sequencing was by immunoSEQ multiplex PCR. Of nearly 200,000 clones in the sample, 70% to 80% were seen once. The sample was PBMCs. These receptors all stem from a woman younger than 45 in good health and CMV-seropositive.

The chain joins TRBV15 to TRBJ2-4, with D tentatively TRBD1 (5 bases). Germline V gene sequence: CDR1 LNHNV, CDR2 YYDKDF (reference sequence). V lost 3 bases, J lost 3 bases, and 15 bases lay in between. This CDR3 is built from 16 residues. CDR3 sequence reads: CATSSIRVGVKNIQYF. CDR3 DNA sequence: TGTGCCACCAGCAGCATTCGGGTAGGGGTCAAAAACATTCAGTACTTC.

This chain joins TRBV6-5 and TRBJ2-3; TRBD2 matches 11 bases. V lost 4 bases, J lost 4 bases, and 7 bases stayed unmatched. The CDR3 spans 16 residues. CDR1 is MNHEY and CDR2 is SVGAGI in the germline V gene. The CDR3 sequence: CASSSVAGGLADTQYF. The DNA for the CDR3 is TGTGCCAGCAGTTCGGTAGCGGGGGGGCTTGCAGATACGCAGTATTTT.

This clone was counted only a few times. V is TRBV4-3 and J is TRBJ2-1; 14 bases line up with TRBD2. The junction had 6 bases not matched to a gene; V was cut back by 3 bases and J by 8 bases. Per germline, CDR1 LGHNA and CDR2 YSLEER. The CDR3 extends over 16 amino acids. DNA for the CDR3: TGCGCCAGCAGCCAGACTAGCGGGGGGGCAACGGATGAGCAGTTCTTC. Its protein product is CASSQTSGGATDEQFF.

This chain connects TRBV7-2 to TRBJ2-1; TRBD2 agrees at 9 bases. The V gene end was trimmed by 5 bases and the J gene end by 6 bases; junction bases not matched to a gene: 8. Germline V gene sequence: CDR1 SGHTA, CDR2 FQGNSA. CDR3 size: 15 residues. The CDR3 is CASSRGLARGNEQFF. The CDR3 bases are TGTGCCAGCAGCCGTGGACTAGCGCGGGGCAATGAGCAGTTCTTC.

The chain carries TRBV30 and TRBJ2-7; D gene uncertain. The CDR3 is 12 residues long. Trimming pared 0 bases from V and 5 bases from J, leaving 8 bases between. Germline CDR1 is GTSNPN and CDR2 is SVGIG (reference sequence). CDR3 DNA sequence: TGTGCCTGGAGTGTACGACGGGACGAGCAGTACTTC. Translation gives CAWSVRRDEQYF.

This chain links TRBV14 with TRBJ1-2; D is possibly TRBD1 (5 bases). This CDR3 has 12 amino acids. CDR1 SGHDN and CDR2 FVKESK come from the germline V gene. Trimming removed 5 bases at V and 5 bases at J, with 9 bases between. DNA of the CDR3: TGTGCCAGCAGCGAGCAGGGATATGGCTACACCTTC. It codes for CASSEQGYGYTF.

This clone was picked up one time. The CDR3 region is CSARRAHEAFF. The CDR3 DNA reads TGCAGTGCTAGGAGGGCGCATGAAGCTTTCTTT. The chain recombines TRBV20-1 with TRBJ1-1; no firm D call. This CDR3 is 11 amino acids long. Germline lookup yields CDR1 DFQATT and CDR2 SNEGSKA (reference sequence). V lost 3 bases, J lost 7 bases, and 9 bases lay in between.

This chain links TRBV28 with TRBJ2-5; TRBD2 matches at 9 bases. Germline lookup yields CDR1 MDHEN and CDR2 SYDVKM. With 7 bases clipped from V and 4 bases from J, the junction kept 7 bases outside the gene matches. The CDR3 has 14 residues. The CDR3 nucleotides are TGTGCCAGCACCATAGCGGGAGATGCAGAGACCCAGTACTTC. This encodes CASTIAGDAETQYF.

This clone has a handful of counts. The chain links TRBV11-2 to TRBJ1-2; D unclear. This CDR3 contains 14 residues. V gave up 5 bases and J gave up 7 bases, with 17 bases separating them. CDR1 and CDR2 from the germline V gene are SGHAT and FQNNGV. CDR3 in amino acids: CASSLDGAGSGYTF. CDR3 coding DNA: TGTGCCAGCAGCCTTGATGGAGCGGGGAGTGGCTACACCTTC.

V is TRBV27 and J is TRBJ2-1; 7 positions match TRBD2. J lost 9 bases, V lost 6 bases, and 17 bases had no gene match. The CDR3 runs 16 residues. The V gene's germline CDR1 is MNHEY and CDR2 SMNVEV (reference sequence). The DNA for the CDR3 is TGTGCCAGCAGCAATCTAGCAGGGAGGGCATCGGGTGAGCAGTTCTTC. Amino acid sequence: CASSNLAGRASGEQFF.

CDR3: CASRSGLAYSDEQFF. The CDR3 DNA reads as TGTGCCAGCAGAAGTGGACTAGCGTATTCAGATGAGCAGTTCTTC. The chain recombines TRBV6-6 with TRBJ2-1, with 9 nucleotides matching TRBD2. Germline V gene lookup returns CDR1 MNHNY and CDR2 SVGAGI (reference sequence). The CDR3 totals 15 residues. V gave up 6 bases and J gave up 8 bases; unmatched junction bases: 11.

The V call is TRBV27, the J call TRBJ2-7, with D possibly matching TRBD1 (6 bases). Trimming pared 6 bases from V and 5 bases from J, leaving 20 bases between. Germline V lookup: CDR1 MNHEY, CDR2 SMNVEV (reference sequence). This CDR3 comprises 15 residues. The CDR3 DNA follows: TGTGCCAGCAGCCCATCAGGGGCGAAACCCCACGAGCAGTACTTC. Encoded protein: CASSPSGAKPHEQYF.

This clone appeared a single time. The V and J genes are TRBV4-3 and TRBJ2-3, with unresolved D. Trimming stripped 2 bases from V and 2 bases from J, with 11 bases between. This CDR3 spans 15 amino acids. In germline, CDR1 is LGHNA, CDR2 YSLEER. The CDR3 DNA reads as TGCGCCAGCAGCCAACTGAACACAGCCACAGATACGCAGTATTTT. Its protein is CASSQLNTATDTQYF.

This chain joins TRBV7-2 and TRBJ2-3; TRBD2 aligns across 10 bases. This CDR3 is built from 16 residues. The V gene end was trimmed by 5 bases and the J gene end by 3 bases; junction bases not matched to a gene: 8. CDR1 is SGHTA and CDR2 is FQGNSA in the germline V gene. CDR3 amino acids: CASSPRASGRTDTQYF. CDR3 nucleotides: TGTGCCAGCAGCCCTAGGGCTAGCGGGAGAACAGATACGCAGTATTTT. Drawing the rest from reference TRBV7-2 and TRBJ2-3, the complete variable domain is GAGVSQSPSNKVTEKGKDVELRCDPISGHTALYWYRQSLGQGLEFLIYFQGNSAPDKSGLPSDRFSAERTGGSVSTLTIQRTQQEDSAVYLCASSPRASGRTDTQYFGPGTRLTVL.

This chain joins TRBV9 and TRBJ2-3; 8 bases align to TRBD2. Looked up from germline, CDR1 is SGDLS and CDR2 is YYNGEE. This CDR3 comprises 17 residues. Germline trimming cut 4 bases from V and 1 base from J; bases unmatched to any gene: 11. CDR3 coding DNA: TGTGCCAGCAGCACCCGGAGCGGGGGCCTGCGCACAGATACGCAGTATTTT. Translating it yields CASSTRSGGLRTDTQYF.

The genes are TRBV7-2 and TRBJ2-4; 8 bases agree with TRBD1. After removal of 1 base from V and 6 bases from J, the junction contained 5 bases not matched to a gene. Germline V gene lookup returns CDR1 SGHTA and CDR2 FQGNSA. The CDR3 is made up of 15 amino acids. CDR3 residues: CASSLEGTGRNIQYF. Here the CDR3 DNA reads TGTGCCAGCAGCTTAGAGGGGACAGGTCGAAACATTCAGTACTTC.

The rearrangement joins TRBV30 to TRBJ2-1; D is unresolved. Germline V lookup: CDR1 GTSNPN, CDR2 SVGIG (reference sequence). The CDR3 totals 12 residues. Between the trimmed V and J ends, which lost 0 bases and 7 bases, there was a span of 7 bases. CDR3 sequence (DNA): TGTGCCTGGAGTGTGAGTCAAAATGAGCAGTTCTTC. Protein: CAWSVSQNEQFF.

The genes are TRBV6-1 and TRBJ2-7, with a possible D match to TRBD2 (6 bases). Germline CDR1 MNHNS, CDR2 SASEGT. The length of the CDR3 is 14 residues. With 9 bases removed from V and 2 bases from J, the gap between germline ends came to 17 bases. In DNA, the CDR3 is TGTGCCAGTGACCCTCTACCGGGAGCCTACGAGCAGTACTTC. The encoded protein is CASDPLPGAYEQYF.

The V and J genes are TRBV7-3 and TRBJ2-2, with D possibly matching TRBD1 (6 bases). Germline V lookup: CDR1 SGHTA, CDR2 FQGTGA. The V end lost 5 bases, the J end lost 0 bases, and 16 bases lay between the germline ends. There are 17 residues in the CDR3. CDR3 bases: TGTGCCAGCAGCCGATCTACCGGGACAACGAACACCGGGGAGCTGTTTTTT. As protein: CASSRSTGTTNTGELFF.

This chain joins TRBV30 and TRBJ2-5; TRBD2 might be the D (6 bases). Matching the DNA end better, TRBJ2-7 makes the J call doubtful. There are 13 residues in the CDR3. CDR1 and CDR2 (germline): GTSNPN, SVGIG (reference sequence). The CDR3 loop reads CAYARDSRDEQYF. CDR3 sequence (DNA): TGTGCCTACGCACGGGACTCTCGCGACGAGCAGTACTTC.